This entry lists 9 T cell receptor beta chains sequenced from one sample in a study of blood T cell repertoires in COVID-19. Profiled with immunoSEQ multiplex PCR; TCRdb holds only in-frame clones, not every one. The sample shows under 450,000 clones, 90% to 95% of them seen only once. The sample comprised PBMCs or T cells enriched from blood (not recorded which). The receptors were sampled from a woman aged 35 to 49 who had been exposed to COVID-19.

The V call is TRBV5-6, the J call TRBJ2-7; tentative D call: TRBD1 (6 bases). The V and J ends lost 0 bases and 2 bases respectively, with 12 bases between them. Per germline, CDR1 SGHDT and CDR2 YYEEEE. This CDR3 region has 15 residues. The CDR3 DNA follows: TGTGCCAGCAGCTTGGTAAACAGGGTGACCTACGAGCAGTACTTC. Amino acid sequence: CASSLVNRVTYEQYF.

The chain joins TRBV5-6 to TRBJ2-7; D possibly corresponds to TRBD2 (6 bases). The germline gives CDR1 SGHDT, CDR2 YYEEEE. V lost 4 bases to trimming and J lost 2 bases, with 13 bases between them. The CDR3 runs 14 residues. The CDR3 reads CASSHGGNPYEQYF. CDR3 bases: TGTGCCAGCAGCCACGGAGGGAATCCCTACGAGCAGTACTTC.

This chain links TRBV19 with TRBJ1-5; no definite D call. Trimming took 8 bases from V and 4 from J, leaving 9 bases between them. The CDR3 extends over 12 amino acids. The V gene's germline CDR1 is LNHDA and CDR2 SQIVND (reference sequence). The DNA of the CDR3 is TGTGCCAGTTCCCGGGAGAATCAGCCCCAGCATTTT. Amino acids: CASSRENQPQHF. The full variable domain, in which reference TRBV19 and TRBJ1-5 provide the parts outside the CDR3, is DGGITQSPKYLFRKEGQNVTLSCEQNLNHDAMYWYRQDPGQGLRLIYYSQIVNDFQKGDIAEGYSVSREKKESFPLTVTSAQKNPTAFYLCASSRENQPQHFGDGTRLSIL.

The chain uses TRBV10-2 and TRBJ2-4; D is unresolved. The CDR3 has 12 amino acids. V lost 10 bases and J lost 0, with 7 bases in between. Germline-derived CDR1 and CDR2 are WSHSY and SAAADI. The CDR3 nucleotides are TGCGCCACAGGCCTAGCCAAAAACATTCAGTACTTC. It codes for CATGLAKNIQYF.

This chain uses TRBV11-3 with TRBJ1-1; 9 bases agree with TRBD1. In germline, CDR1 is SGHNT, CDR2 YENEEA. The CDR3 has 15 amino acids. The junction had 7 bases not matched to a gene; V was cut back by 5 bases and J by 3 bases. The CDR3 spells CASSQTGGVDTEAFF. In DNA form, the CDR3 reads TGTGCCAGCAGCCAGACAGGGGGAGTGGACACTGAAGCTTTCTTT.

V is TRBV5-1 and J is TRBJ1-1; TRBD1 aligns across 8 bases. Trimming at V came to 4 bases and at J to 11 bases, leaving 10 bases not matched to a gene. Germline V gene data show CDR1 as SGHRS and CDR2 as YFSETQ. This CDR3 spans 13 amino acids. In DNA form, the CDR3 reads TGCGCCAGCAGCCTTGGGACAGGAAGCGGGGCTTTCTTT. This gives the protein CASSLGTGSGAFF.

The table lists this clone with a count of one. The chain is built from TRBV13 and TRBJ2-4, with D maybe TRBD2 (6 bases). The CDR3 extends over 13 amino acids. The V end was cut by 5 bases, the J end by 8 bases, with 13 bases between. Per germline, CDR1 PRHDT and CDR2 FYEKMQ (reference sequence). CDR3 sequence (DNA): TGTGCCAGCAGCGGGGACTCGAGAGACATTCAGTACTTC. Its translation is CASSGDSRDIQYF.

V is TRBV7-2 and J is TRBJ2-7, with 7 bases aligning to TRBD1. This CDR3 contains 16 residues. CDR1 and CDR2 from the germline V gene are SGHTA and FQGNSA. Trimming removed 2 bases from V and 2 bases from J; junction bases left unmatched: 9. The CDR3 nucleotides read TGTGCCAGCAGCTTACAGAACATAGGGGGCGCCTACGAGCAGTACTTC. Translating gives CASSLQNIGGAYEQYF.

V is TRBV27 and J is TRBJ2-3; D possibly corresponds to TRBD2 (6 bases). The CDR3 has 11 amino acids. In germline, CDR1 is MNHEY, CDR2 SMNVEV (reference sequence). Deletions cut 6 bases from V and 12 bases from J, with 13 bases between. The CDR3 reads CASSRAGGQYF. CDR3 in DNA: TGTGCCAGCAGCCGGGCCGGGGGACAGTATTTT.